Below are 9 T cell receptor beta chains sequenced from a single sample in a study of cytomegalovirus exposure and HLA in healthy donors. The PCR had 60 Vbeta and 13 Jbeta primers. Sequencing was performed with immunoSEQ multiplex PCR; in TCRdb, only in-frame clones are kept and a portion is missing. The sample has roughly 170,000 clones; over 60% are singletons. What was sequenced was PBMCs. The receptors stem from a girl under 18 in good health and CMV-seronegative.

This chain uses TRBV27 with TRBJ2-7, with D perhaps matching TRBD2 (6 bases). Per the germline V gene, CDR1 is MNHEY and CDR2 is SMNVEV (reference sequence). Trimming left V 5 bases short and J 0 bases short, with 14 bases between. The length of the CDR3 is 15 residues. In nucleotides, the CDR3 is TGTGCCAGCAGTCTACTCCGGGACTTCTCCTACGAGCAGTACTTC. It specifies CASSLLRDFSYEQYF.

V and J are TRBV18 and TRBJ2-5; D is perhaps TRBD2 (6 bases). Trimming took off 3 bases at V and 5 bases at J, with 13 bases between the two ends. The CDR3 runs to 14 residues. Germline V lookup: CDR1 KGHSH, CDR2 LQKENI. The CDR3 spells CASSPASGGETQYF. In DNA form, the CDR3 reads TGTGCCAGCTCACCCGCCTCCGGGGGTGAGACCCAGTACTTC.

The chain recombines TRBV14 with TRBJ2-6; 8 bases map to TRBD1. V gave up 7 bases and J gave up 0 bases; unmatched junction bases: 11. The CDR3 covers 18 residues. Germline CDR1 is SGHDN and CDR2 is FVKESK. The CDR3: CASKKMTGVISGANVLTF. As DNA, the CDR3 is TGTGCCAGCAAAAAGATGACAGGGGTAATCTCTGGGGCCAACGTCCTGACTTTC.

The chain has TRBV19 and TRBJ1-5; D might be TRBD1 (5 bases). The CDR3 length is 12 residues. Between the trimmed V and J ends, which lost 9 bases and 9 bases, there was a span of 15 bases. CDR1 and CDR2 (germline): LNHDA, SQIVND (reference sequence). This CDR3 reads CASRGDPWPQHF. CDR3 bases: TGTGCCAGCCGGGGGGATCCGTGGCCCCAGCATTTT.

This clone has a count of ten or more. The J gene is TRBJ2-3, the V gene TRBV7-6; D not certain. Trimming shortened V by 3 bases and J by 5 bases, and 12 bases separated the two germline ends. The CDR3 spans 14 residues. Germline-derived CDR1 and CDR2 are SGHVS and FNYEAQ. As DNA, the CDR3 is TGTGCCAGCAGCTTTTCCCTGGTCGGAGATACGCAGTATTTT. Translated, it gives CASSFSLVGDTQYF.

This clone is a singleton in its sample. This chain uses TRBV7-9 with TRBJ1-1; D not certain. The CDR3 sequence is 11 residues long. The germline V and J ends were trimmed by 5 bases and 8 bases, with 9 bases remaining between them. Germline V gene data show CDR1 as SEHNR and CDR2 as FQNEAQ (reference sequence). The CDR3 here is CASSPLTEAFF. DNA for the CDR3: TGTGCCAGCAGCCCACTTACCGAAGCTTTCTTT. Complete variable domain (other parts from reference TRBV7-9 and TRBJ1-1): DTGVSQNPRHKITKRGQNVTFRCDPISEHNRLYWYRQTLGQGPEFLTYFQNEAQLEKSRLLSDRFSAERPKGSFSTLEIQRTEQGDSAMYLCASSPLTEAFFGQGTRLTVV.

This clone has only a few counts. The chain carries TRBV30 and TRBJ2-1; 8 bases match TRBD1. This CDR3 region has 15 residues. The germline CDR1 and CDR2 sequences are GTSNPN and SVGIG (reference sequence). V lost 4 bases, J lost 9 bases, and 14 bases stayed unmatched. CDR3 nucleotide sequence: TGTGCCTGGACGGGACAGGTTTTGGGGATGGGTGAGCAGTTCTTC. Amino acid sequence: CAWTGQVLGMGEQFF.

A remark on this clone: This same CDR3 is encoded by further DNA sequences in the sample. The rearrangement uses TRBV2 and TRBJ2-5, with a possible D match to TRBD2 (7 bases). Per germline, CDR1 SNHLY and CDR2 FYNNEI. This CDR3 comprises 15 residues. The V end lost 4 bases, the J end lost 1 base, and 13 bases lay between the germline ends. Here the CDR3 DNA reads TGTGCCAGCAGTGGGGGAGGGGGGCTCCAAGAGACCCAGTACTTC. Residues: CASSGGGGLQETQYF. Full variable domain (remainder filled in from reference TRBV2 and TRBJ2-5): EPEVTQTPSHQVTQMGQEVILRCVPISNHLYFYWYRQILGQKVEFLVSFYNNEISEKSEIFDDQFSVERPDGSNFTLKIRSTKLEDSAMYFCASSGGGGLQETQYFGPGTRLLVL.

The chain has TRBV5-1 and TRBJ2-5, with a possible D match to TRBD1 (6 bases). CDR1 and CDR2 (germline): SGHRS, YFSETQ. The CDR3 runs 14 residues. V was cut by 2 bases and J by 2 bases, with 10 bases left in between. For the CDR3, the DNA is TGCGCCAGCAGCTTCCCGGACAGACAAGAGACCCAGTACTTC. It is translated as CASSFPDRQETQYF.